This T cell receptor beta chain derives from a study of cytomegalovirus exposure and HLA in healthy donors. Across the study: Among the roughly 400 donors who were genotyped, about 80% fell in the genetic ancestry cluster that is associated with self-reported Caucasian donors.

PCR used 60 Vbeta primers and 13 Jbeta primers. Some clones are missing from TCRdb's copy, which holds only in-frame ones; the method was immunoSEQ multiplex PCR. The sample consists of roughly 300,000 clones, 75% to 90% of them appearing once. Study-wide results and caveats: TCR beta V segments were, for the most part, productive about 87% or about 30% of the time in an earlier analysis. Cytomegalovirus status was reportedly diagnosed by the classifier with high sensitivity and specificity. The study put around 180 TCR beta chains on its list as cytomegalovirus-associated.

The CDR3 runs to 13 residues. CDR1 and CDR2 from the germline V gene are LNHDA and SQIVND (reference sequence). The V and J ends lost 9 bases and 6 bases, in that order; junction bases with no gene match: 6. With regard to this clone: Its antigen is as yet unknown.

This clonotype was obtained from a middle-aged man in good health and CMV-seropositive. Sequenced input: PBMCs. The V gene is TRBV19, the J gene TRBJ1-1, with TRBD1 identical over 11 bases. CDR3 DNA sequence: TGTGCCAGCGGACAGGGGGCTTTCGCTGAAGCTTTCTTT. It codes for CASGQGAFAEAFF.